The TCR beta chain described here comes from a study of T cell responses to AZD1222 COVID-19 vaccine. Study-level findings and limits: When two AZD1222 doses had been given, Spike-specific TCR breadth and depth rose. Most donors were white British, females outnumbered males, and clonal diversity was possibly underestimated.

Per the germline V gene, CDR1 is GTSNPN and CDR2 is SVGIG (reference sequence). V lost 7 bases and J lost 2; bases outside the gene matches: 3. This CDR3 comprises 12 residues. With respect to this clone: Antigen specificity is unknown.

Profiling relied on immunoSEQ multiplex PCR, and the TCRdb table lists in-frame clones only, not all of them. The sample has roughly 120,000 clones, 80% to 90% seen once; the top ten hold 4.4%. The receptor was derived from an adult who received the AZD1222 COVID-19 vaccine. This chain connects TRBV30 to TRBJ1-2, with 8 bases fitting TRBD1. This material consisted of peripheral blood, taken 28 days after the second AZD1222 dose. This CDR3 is CAYGQGNYGYTF. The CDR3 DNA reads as TGTGCCTACGGACAGGGAAACTATGGCTACACCTTC.